A selection of T cell receptor beta chains follows, all from one sample in a study of blood T cell repertoires in COVID-19. TCRdb keeps only in-frame clones here, not all; method: immunoSEQ multiplex PCR. The sample lists 100,000 to 150,000 clones, roughly 90% occurring once. Sequenced material: peripheral blood. Source of these receptors: a man aged 55 to 70 with COVID-19, enrolled during active disease. CDR3s leave out the opening cysteine and the closing phenylalanine or tryptophan.

CDR3	J	V
ASSYPKGQGINEQF	TRBJ2-1	TRBV6-6
ASGSPGQGMGNTEAF	TRBJ1-1	TRBV19
ASSLVVNTEAF	TRBJ1-1	TRBV5-1
ASSLVNNQPQH	TRBJ1-5	TRBV7-2
ASRPPLGQGLVGEQY	TRBJ2-7	TRBV19
ASSGRGSPEKLF	TRBJ1-4	TRBV9
ASSTGGSNQPQH	TRBJ1-5	TRBV10-1
ATRGEIRQPQH	TRBJ1-5	TRBV27
SHQSTGNTEAF	TRBJ1-1	TRBV29-1
ASSLPKTGGPMNTEAF	TRBJ1-1	TRBV4-1
ASFRVPVENTEAF	TRBJ1-1	TRBV7-9
ASSSRDRYLNTEAF	TRBJ1-1	TRBV7-2
ASSYSGTVNEQY	TRBJ2-7	TRBV6-2/TRBV6-3
ASSQGYPGGYT	TRBJ1-2	TRBV14
ASIPDRADYGYT	TRBJ1-2	TRBV19
ASSLGTGGRNGYT	TRBJ1-2	TRBV7-2
ASSDTGVMNTEAF	TRBJ1-1	TRBV6-5
ASLSGTGVNSPLH	TRBJ1-6	TRBV27
ASSSIGTKEKLF	TRBJ1-4	TRBV7-2
ASSPPGTSGY	TRBJ2-3	TRBV28
ASSSSMTKEEETQY	TRBJ2-5	TRBV5-1
ASSSSGDQPQH	TRBJ1-5	TRBV11-1